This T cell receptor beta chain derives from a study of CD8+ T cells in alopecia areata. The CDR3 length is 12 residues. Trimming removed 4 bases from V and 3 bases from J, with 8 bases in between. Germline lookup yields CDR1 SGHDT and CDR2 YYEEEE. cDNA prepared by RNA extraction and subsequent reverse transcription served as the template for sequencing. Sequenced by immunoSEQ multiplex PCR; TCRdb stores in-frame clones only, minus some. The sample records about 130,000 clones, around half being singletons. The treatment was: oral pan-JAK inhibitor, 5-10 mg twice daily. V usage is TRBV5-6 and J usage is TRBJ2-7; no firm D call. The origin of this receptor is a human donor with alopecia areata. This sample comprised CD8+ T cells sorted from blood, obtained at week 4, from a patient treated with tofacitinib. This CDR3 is CASSIGLYEQYF. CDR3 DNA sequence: TGTGCCAGCAGCATTGGCCTCTACGAGCAGTACTTC.